This TCR beta chain was documented in a study of cytomegalovirus exposure and HLA in healthy donors. Vbeta (60) and Jbeta (13) primers were used in the PCR. The table came from immunoSEQ multiplex PCR; TCRdb's copy has only in-frame clones and leaves some out. The sample has around 50,000 clones, 72% seen once; the top ten hold about 20%. The V segment lost 3 bases and the J segment 5 bases; nucleotides outside the gene matches: 5. The CDR3 is made up of 14 amino acids. CDR1 and CDR2 (germline): LNHDA, SQIVND (reference sequence). The chain uses TRBV19 and TRBJ2-5, with 8 bases aligning to TRBD1. The material sequenced was PBMCs. This receptor was obtained from a woman in her 50s in good health and CMV-seropositive. CDR3 residues: CASSIRQGWETQYF. CDR3 DNA sequence: TGTGCCAGTAGTATCAGACAGGGGTGGGAGACCCAGTACTTC. The whole variable domain, remainder taken from reference TRBV19 and TRBJ2-5, is DGGITQSPKYLFRKEGQNVTLSCEQNLNHDAMYWYRQDPGQGLRLIYYSQIVNDFQKGDIAEGYSVSREKKESFPLTVTSAQKNPTAFYLCASSIRQGWETQYFGPGTRLLVL.